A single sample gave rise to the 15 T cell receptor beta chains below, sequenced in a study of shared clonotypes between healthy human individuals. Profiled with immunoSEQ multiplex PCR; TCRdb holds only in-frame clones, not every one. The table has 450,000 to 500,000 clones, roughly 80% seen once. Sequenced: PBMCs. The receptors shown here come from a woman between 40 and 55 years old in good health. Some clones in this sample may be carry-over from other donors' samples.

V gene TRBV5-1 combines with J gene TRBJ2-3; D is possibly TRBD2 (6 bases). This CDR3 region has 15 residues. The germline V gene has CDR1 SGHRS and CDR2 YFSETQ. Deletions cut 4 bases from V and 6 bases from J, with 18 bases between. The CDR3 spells CASSQTSPWLDTQYF. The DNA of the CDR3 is TGCGCCAGCAGCCAGACTAGTCCGTGGTTGGATACGCAGTATTTT.

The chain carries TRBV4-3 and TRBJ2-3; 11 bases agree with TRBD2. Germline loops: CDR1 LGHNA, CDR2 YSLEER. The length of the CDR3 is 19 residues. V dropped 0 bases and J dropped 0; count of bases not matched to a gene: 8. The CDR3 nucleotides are TGCGCCAGCAGCCAAGATAGGGTAGCGGGAGGGCCTAGCACAGATACGCAGTATTTT. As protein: CASSQDRVAGGPSTDTQYF.

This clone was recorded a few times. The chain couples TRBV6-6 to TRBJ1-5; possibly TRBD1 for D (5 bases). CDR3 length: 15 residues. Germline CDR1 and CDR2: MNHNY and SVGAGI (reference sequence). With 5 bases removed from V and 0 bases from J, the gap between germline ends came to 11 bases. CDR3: CASSRQTDSNQPQHF. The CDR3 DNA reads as TGTGCCAGCAGTAGACAGACCGATAGCAATCAGCCCCAGCATTTT.

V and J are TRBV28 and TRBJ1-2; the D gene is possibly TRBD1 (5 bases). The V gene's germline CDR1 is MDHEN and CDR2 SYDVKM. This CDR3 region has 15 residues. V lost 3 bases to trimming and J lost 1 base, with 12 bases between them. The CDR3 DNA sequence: TGTGCCAGCAGTTTGAGGGACCGGTATAACTATGGCTACACCTTC. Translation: CASSLRDRYNYGYTF.

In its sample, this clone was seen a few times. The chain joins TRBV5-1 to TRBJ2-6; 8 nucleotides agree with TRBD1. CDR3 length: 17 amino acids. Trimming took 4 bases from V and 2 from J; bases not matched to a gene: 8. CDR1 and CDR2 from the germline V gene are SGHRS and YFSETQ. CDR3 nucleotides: TGCGCCAGCAGCCCCGAGGCAGGGGGCACTGGGGCCAACGTCCTGACTTTC. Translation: CASSPEAGGTGANVLTF.

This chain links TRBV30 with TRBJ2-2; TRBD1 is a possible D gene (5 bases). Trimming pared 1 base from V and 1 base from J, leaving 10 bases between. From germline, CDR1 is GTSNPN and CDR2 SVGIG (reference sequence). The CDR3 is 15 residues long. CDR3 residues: CAWSGGSQNTGELFF. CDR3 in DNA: TGTGCCTGGAGTGGGGGCAGCCAGAACACCGGGGAGCTGTTTTTT.

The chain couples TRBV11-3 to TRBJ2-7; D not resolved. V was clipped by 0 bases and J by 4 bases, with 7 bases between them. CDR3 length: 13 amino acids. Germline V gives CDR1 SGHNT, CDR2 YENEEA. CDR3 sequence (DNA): TGTGCCAGCAGCTTAGAGTCAAATTACGAGCAGTACTTC. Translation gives CASSLESNYEQYF.

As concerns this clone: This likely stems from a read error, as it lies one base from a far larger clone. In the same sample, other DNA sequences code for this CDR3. The DNA for the CDR3 is TGTGCCAGCAGTTCATTAGCTGGAGAGCAGTTCTTC. Translating gives CASSSLAGEQFF. This rearrangement joins TRBV2 to TRBJ2-1, with unresolved D. The V gene's germline CDR1 is SNHLY and CDR2 FYNNEI. The CDR3 has 12 amino acids. With 5 bases removed from V and 10 bases from J, the gap between germline ends came to 12 bases.

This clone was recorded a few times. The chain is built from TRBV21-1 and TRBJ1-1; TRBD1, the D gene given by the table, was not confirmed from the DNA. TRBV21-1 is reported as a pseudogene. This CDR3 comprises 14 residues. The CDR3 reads CASSGRQAHTEAFF. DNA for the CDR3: TGTGCCAGCAGCGGGCGACAGGCTCACACTGAAGCTTTCTTT.

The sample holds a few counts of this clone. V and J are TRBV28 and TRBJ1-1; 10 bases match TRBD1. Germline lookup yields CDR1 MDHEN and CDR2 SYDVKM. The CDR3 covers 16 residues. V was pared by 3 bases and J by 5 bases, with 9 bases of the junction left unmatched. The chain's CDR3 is CASSFPWTGGETEAFF. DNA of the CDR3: TGTGCCAGCAGTTTCCCTTGGACAGGGGGAGAGACTGAAGCTTTCTTT.

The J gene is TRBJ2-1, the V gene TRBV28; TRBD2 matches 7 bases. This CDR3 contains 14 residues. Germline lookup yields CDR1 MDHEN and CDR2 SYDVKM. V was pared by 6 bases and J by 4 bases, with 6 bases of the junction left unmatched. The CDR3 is CASRAGGRYNEQFF. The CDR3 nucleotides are TGTGCCAGCAGGGCTGGCGGGAGATACAATGAGCAGTTCTTC.

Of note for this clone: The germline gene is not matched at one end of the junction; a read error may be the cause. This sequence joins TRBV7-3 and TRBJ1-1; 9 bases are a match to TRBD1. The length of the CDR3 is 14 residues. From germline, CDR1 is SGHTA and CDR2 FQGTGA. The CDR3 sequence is CASSPNRGLSEAFF. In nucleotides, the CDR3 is TGTGCCAGCAGCCCAAACAGGGGGCTCTCTGAGGCTTTCTTT.

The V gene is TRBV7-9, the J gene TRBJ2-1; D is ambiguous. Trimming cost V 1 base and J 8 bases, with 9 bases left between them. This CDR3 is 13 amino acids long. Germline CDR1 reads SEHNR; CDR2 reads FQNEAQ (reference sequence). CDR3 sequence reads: CASSLEFGDEQFF. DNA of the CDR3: TGTGCCAGCAGCTTAGAATTTGGGGATGAGCAGTTCTTC. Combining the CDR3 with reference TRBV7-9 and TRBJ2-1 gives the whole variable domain DTGVSQNPRHKITKRGQNVTFRCDPISEHNRLYWYRQTLGQGPEFLTYFQNEAQLEKSRLLSDRFSAERPKGSFSTLEIQRTEQGDSAMYLCASSLEFGDEQFFGPGTRLTVL.

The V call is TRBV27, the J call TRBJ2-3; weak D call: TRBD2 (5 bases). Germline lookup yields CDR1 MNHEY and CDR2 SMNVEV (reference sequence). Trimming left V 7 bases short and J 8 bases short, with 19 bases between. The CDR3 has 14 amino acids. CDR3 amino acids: CASNHGGTLSTQYF. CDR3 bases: TGTGCCAGCAATCATGGAGGAACCCTATCTACGCAGTATTTT.

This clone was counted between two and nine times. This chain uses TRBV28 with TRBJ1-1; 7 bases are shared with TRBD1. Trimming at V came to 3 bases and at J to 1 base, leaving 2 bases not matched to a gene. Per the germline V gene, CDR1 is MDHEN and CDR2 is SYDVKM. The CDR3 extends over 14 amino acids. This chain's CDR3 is CASSFGDRNTEAFF. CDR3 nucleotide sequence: TGTGCCAGCAGTTTTGGGGACAGGAACACTGAAGCTTTCTTT.